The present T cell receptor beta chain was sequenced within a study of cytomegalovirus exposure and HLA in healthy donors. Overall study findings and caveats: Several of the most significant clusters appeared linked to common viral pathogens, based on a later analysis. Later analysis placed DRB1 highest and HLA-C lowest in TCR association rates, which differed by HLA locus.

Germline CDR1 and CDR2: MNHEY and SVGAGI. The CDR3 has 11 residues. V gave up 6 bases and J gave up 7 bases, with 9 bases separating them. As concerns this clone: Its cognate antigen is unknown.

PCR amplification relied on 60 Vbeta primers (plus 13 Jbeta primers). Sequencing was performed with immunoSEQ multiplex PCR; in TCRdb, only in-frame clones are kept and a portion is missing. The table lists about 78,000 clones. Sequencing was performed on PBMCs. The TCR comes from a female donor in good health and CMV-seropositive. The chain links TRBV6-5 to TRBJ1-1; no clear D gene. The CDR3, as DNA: TGTGCCAGCAGCTTCCGGGGTGAAGCTTTCTTT. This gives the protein CASSFRGEAFF.